This T cell receptor (beta chain) was identified during a study of identifying expanded T cells in peripheral blood. Measured with immunoSEQ multiplex PCR; TCRdb has only the in-frame clones, and not every one. The table includes over 75,000 clones, 70% to 90% detected once. This CDR3 has 15 amino acids. V shed 4 bases, J shed 6 bases, and the junction held 10 bases outside the gene matches. Per germline, CDR1 SGHRS and CDR2 YFSETQ. The chain is built from TRBV5-1 and TRBJ1-2; 9 bases match TRBD1. The sequenced sample consisted of blood. This receptor was taken from a person aged 18 to 75 in good health. CDR3 coding DNA: TGCGCCAGCAGCAAGGAGACCGGGACAGGGAATGGCTACACCTTC. It codes for CASSKETGTGNGYTF.